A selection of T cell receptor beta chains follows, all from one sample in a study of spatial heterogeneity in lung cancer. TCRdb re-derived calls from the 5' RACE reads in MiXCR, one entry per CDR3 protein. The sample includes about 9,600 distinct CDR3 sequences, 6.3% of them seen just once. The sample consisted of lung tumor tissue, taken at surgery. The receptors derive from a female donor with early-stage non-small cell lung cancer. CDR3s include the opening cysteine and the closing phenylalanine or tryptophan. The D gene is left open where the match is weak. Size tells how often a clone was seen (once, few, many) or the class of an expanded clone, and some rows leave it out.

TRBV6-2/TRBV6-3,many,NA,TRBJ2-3,TGTGCCAGCAGATACGAGGGAGATACGCAGTATTTT,CASRYEGDTQYF
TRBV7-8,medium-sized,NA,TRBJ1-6,TGTGCCAGCAGCTTCGGAGTGACAAATAATTCACCCCTCCACTTT,CASSFGVTNNSPLHF
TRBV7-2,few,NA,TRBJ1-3,TGTGCCAGCAGCTTAGGAGGGGGGATCACTGGAAACACCATATATTTT,CASSLGGGITGNTIYF
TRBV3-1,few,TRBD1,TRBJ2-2,TGTGCCAGCAGCCAACGTGAAGGGACAGGGTATCCGGGGGAGCTGTTTTTT,CASSQREGTGYPGELFF
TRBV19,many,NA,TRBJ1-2,TGTGCCAGTAGGCTCGGGCAGGGGACCCATGGCTACACCTTC,CASRLGQGTHGYTF
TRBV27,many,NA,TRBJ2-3,TGTGCCAGCAGTTCGCCAGCTAGCGTTCACCACACAGATACGCAGTATTTT,CASSSPASVHHTDTQYF
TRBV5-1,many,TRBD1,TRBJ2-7,TGCGCCAGCAGCGGGGGACAGGGGGCCTACGAGCAGTACTTC,CASSGGQGAYEQYF
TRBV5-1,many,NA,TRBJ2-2,TGCGCCAGCAGCACGGGACAGAACACCGGGGAGCTGTTTTTT,CASSTGQNTGELFF
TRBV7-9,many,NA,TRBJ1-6,TGTGCCAGCAGCTTGGGACGCGTGGGTGATTCACCCCTCCACTTT,CASSLGRVGDSPLHF
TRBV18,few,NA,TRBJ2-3,TGTGCCAGCTCACCATTGGCCAGCGAGAGCACAGATACGCAGTATTTT,CASSPLASESTDTQYF
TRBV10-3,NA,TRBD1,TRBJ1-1,TGTGCCATCAGTGTGGACAGGGGAAGGACTGAAGCTTTCTTT,CAISVDRGRTEAFF
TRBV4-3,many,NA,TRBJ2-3,TGCGCCAGCAGCCAAGAGCGCCGGGATACGCAGTATTTT,CASSQERRDTQYF
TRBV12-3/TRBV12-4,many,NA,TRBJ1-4,TGTGCCAGCAGTTATTTGGGCCGGACAACTAATGAAAAACTGTTTTTT,CASSYLGRTTNEKLFF
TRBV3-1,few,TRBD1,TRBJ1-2,TGTGCCAGCAGCCAAGGGGGGACAGATTATGGCTACACCTTC,CASSQGGTDYGYTF
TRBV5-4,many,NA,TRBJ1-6,TGTGCCAGCAGATCGGGAAGCTCCTATAATTCACCCCTCCACTTT,CASRSGSSYNSPLHF
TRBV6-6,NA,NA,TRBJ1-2,TGTGCCAGCAGTCCCCGCGGGTCAGACTATGGCTACACCTTC,CASSPRGSDYGYTF